The clone carrying this T cell receptor (beta chain) was recorded once. The antigen remains unidentified. The CDR3 contains 15 residues. The V end was cut by 1 base, the J end by 0 bases, with 11 bases between. CDR1 and CDR2 (germline): SGHRS, YFSETQ. The data were produced by immunoSEQ multiplex PCR, yet TCRdb's version contains in-frame clones alone and is incomplete. This table holds millions of clones, roughly 94% found once. These data come from a study of shared clonotypes between healthy human individuals. Study-level background: Per donor, three plates held CD4 naive cells, three held CD4 memory, two held CD8 naive and one held CD8 memory. Findings and caveats of the study: It was observed that roughly 5.4% of naive CD4 clonotypes were shared across a handful of donors. Exclusively blood specimens were collected; tissue repertoires likely differ.

Sequenced sample: naive CD4+ T cells sorted from blood. Specified subset: CD45RA+ positively selected. The sequence was collected from a man aged 18 to 29 in good health. This chain joins TRBV5-1 and TRBJ2-7; D ambiguous. The CDR3 DNA is TGCGCCAGCAGCTTGATGCAGTCGAGCTCCTACGAGCAGTACTTC. Its protein is CASSLMQSSSYEQYF.